Listed below are T cell receptor beta chains from one sample, sequenced in a study of PD-1 blockade in classical Hodgkin lymphoma. Data came from immunoSEQ multiplex PCR; TCRdb stores just in-frame clones and leaves some out. Among more than 25,000 clones listed, around 84% were seen once. This specimen consisted of peripheral blood mononuclear cells (PBMCs), obtained before the second cycle of nivolumab. The receptors originated from a human donor with classical Hodgkin lymphoma. Both conserved end residues are trimmed from each CDR3. The size of a clone is reported for some rows only, either as once, few or many, or as a class for expanded clones.

clone_size v_call cdr3_aa
NA TRBV4-1 ASSPQEGNTEAF
medium-sized TRBV7-8 ASSISSQGSEQF
NA TRBV4-3 ASSQMSDRASGANVLT
once TRBV7-7 ASSLSGSHGDTGELF
NA TRBV30 AWSAASGVQETQY
NA TRBV18 ASSPNRAGDTQY
once TRBV5-1 ASSIGSAGNTIY
NA TRBV19 ASSPFLGLNTGELF
once TRBV28 ASSLIREQY
NA TRBV5-4 ASSLVASSTLYEQY
NA TRBV13 ASSSRGQGLYNSPLH
NA TRBV4-2 AGRDGASSYEQY
NA TRBV6-6 ASSRQGRGAEAF
NA TRBV5-1 ASSLGQSYTEAF
NA TRBV30 AWSGTGNTIY
many TRBV7-9 ASSLLGQGDGYT
NA TRBV27 ASSLSEWGGIEKLF
NA TRBV6-1 ASGQGINYGYT
NA TRBV6-4 ASSPGGSGANVLT
few TRBV6-1 AVPGQGADTQY
NA TRBV5-6 ASSFGGHEQF
NA TRBV5-1 ASSLYGEYNEQF
NA TRBV19 ASSRDGNSPLH
NA TRBV9 ASSERGATNEKLF
few TRBV7-9 ASSLSWNEQF
NA TRBV6-5 ASSYSKFGGVSPLH
NA TRBV6-5 ASSYSAGADNEQF
NA TRBV21-1 ASSDRDTGGF
NA TRBV9 ASSVGGMPYNEQF
NA TRBV28 ASLGEVNTEAF
NA TRBV9 ASSVGMGTEAF
NA TRBV18 ASSPRTETYEQY
NA TRBV6-5 ASTKGVTDTQY
NA TRBV2 ASRTTGLVGELF
NA TRBV9 ASSAQGAGRRDARASWETQY
NA TRBV27 ASSLSVTGELF
NA TRBV9 ASSVAGDYNQPQH
NA TRBV28 ASSLWGQGGEQF
once TRBV7-9 ASSFGDRISYEQY
NA TRBV27 ASSPQGIGTGELF
NA TRBV11-3 ASSFSTETYEQY
NA TRBV19 ASQGAISIEAF
NA TRBV13 ASSLSWGGGSYEQY
NA TRBV10-3 AIRDEGGYT
NA TRBV9 ASSLRTAPNTEAF
once TRBV5-5 ASSFGQGSWNEQF
NA TRBV7-2 ASSPWGQGETEAF
NA TRBV7-9 ASSQVSGREDYGYT